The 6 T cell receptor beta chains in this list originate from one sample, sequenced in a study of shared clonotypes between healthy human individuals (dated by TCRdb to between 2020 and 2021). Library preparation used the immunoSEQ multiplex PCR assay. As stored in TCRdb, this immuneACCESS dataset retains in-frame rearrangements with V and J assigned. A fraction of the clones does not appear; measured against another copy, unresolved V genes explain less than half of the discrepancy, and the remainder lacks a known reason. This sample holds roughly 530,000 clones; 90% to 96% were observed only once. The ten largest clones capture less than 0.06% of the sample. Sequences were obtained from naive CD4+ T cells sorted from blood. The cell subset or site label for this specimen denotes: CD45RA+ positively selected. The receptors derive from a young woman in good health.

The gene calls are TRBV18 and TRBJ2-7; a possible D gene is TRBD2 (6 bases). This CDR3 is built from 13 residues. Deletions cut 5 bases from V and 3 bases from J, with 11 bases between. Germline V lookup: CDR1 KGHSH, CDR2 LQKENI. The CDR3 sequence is CASSDQGGYEQYF. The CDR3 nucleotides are TGTGCCAGCTCAGACCAGGGAGGCTACGAGCAGTACTTC.

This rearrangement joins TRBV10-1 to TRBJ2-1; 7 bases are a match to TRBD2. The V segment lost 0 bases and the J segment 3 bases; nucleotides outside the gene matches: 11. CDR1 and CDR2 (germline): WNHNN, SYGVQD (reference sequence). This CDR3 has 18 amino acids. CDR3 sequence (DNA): TGCGCCAGCAGTGAGTCGTTGGGGGGGGACTTCATCTACAATGAGCAGTTCTTC. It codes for CASSESLGGDFIYNEQFF.

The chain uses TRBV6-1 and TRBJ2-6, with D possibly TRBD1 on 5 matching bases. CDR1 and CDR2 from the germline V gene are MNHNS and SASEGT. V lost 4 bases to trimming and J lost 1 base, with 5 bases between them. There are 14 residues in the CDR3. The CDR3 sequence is CASSAGSGANVLTF. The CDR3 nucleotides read TGTGCCAGCAGTGCAGGGTCTGGGGCCAACGTCCTGACTTTC.

The CDR3 DNA is TGTGCCAGCAGCGGGACTAGCGGGAGTTCTTACAATGAGCAGTTCTTC. Protein sequence: CASSGTSGSSYNEQFF. This chain joins TRBV28 and TRBJ2-1; 14 bases are a match to TRBD2. CDR3 length: 16 residues. Germline lookup yields CDR1 MDHEN and CDR2 SYDVKM. V lost 6 bases and J lost 4; bases outside the gene matches: 5.

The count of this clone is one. The CDR3 loop reads CAWSVSGGNIQYF. DNA of the CDR3: TGTGCCTGGAGTGTTTCTGGAGGAAACATTCAGTACTTC. The rearrangement joins TRBV30 to TRBJ2-4; D perhaps matches TRBD2 (5 bases). The CDR3 has 13 amino acids. V shed 0 bases and J shed 6 bases, with 9 bases lying between them. Per the germline V gene, CDR1 is GTSNPN and CDR2 is SVGIG (reference sequence).

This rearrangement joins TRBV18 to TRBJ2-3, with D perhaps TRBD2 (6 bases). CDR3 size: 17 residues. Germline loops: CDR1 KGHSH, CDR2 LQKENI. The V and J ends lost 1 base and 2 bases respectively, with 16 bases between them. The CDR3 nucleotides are TGTGCCAGCTCACCACGGAACGGGAGTGTAAACACAGATACGCAGTATTTT. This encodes CASSPRNGSVNTDTQYF.